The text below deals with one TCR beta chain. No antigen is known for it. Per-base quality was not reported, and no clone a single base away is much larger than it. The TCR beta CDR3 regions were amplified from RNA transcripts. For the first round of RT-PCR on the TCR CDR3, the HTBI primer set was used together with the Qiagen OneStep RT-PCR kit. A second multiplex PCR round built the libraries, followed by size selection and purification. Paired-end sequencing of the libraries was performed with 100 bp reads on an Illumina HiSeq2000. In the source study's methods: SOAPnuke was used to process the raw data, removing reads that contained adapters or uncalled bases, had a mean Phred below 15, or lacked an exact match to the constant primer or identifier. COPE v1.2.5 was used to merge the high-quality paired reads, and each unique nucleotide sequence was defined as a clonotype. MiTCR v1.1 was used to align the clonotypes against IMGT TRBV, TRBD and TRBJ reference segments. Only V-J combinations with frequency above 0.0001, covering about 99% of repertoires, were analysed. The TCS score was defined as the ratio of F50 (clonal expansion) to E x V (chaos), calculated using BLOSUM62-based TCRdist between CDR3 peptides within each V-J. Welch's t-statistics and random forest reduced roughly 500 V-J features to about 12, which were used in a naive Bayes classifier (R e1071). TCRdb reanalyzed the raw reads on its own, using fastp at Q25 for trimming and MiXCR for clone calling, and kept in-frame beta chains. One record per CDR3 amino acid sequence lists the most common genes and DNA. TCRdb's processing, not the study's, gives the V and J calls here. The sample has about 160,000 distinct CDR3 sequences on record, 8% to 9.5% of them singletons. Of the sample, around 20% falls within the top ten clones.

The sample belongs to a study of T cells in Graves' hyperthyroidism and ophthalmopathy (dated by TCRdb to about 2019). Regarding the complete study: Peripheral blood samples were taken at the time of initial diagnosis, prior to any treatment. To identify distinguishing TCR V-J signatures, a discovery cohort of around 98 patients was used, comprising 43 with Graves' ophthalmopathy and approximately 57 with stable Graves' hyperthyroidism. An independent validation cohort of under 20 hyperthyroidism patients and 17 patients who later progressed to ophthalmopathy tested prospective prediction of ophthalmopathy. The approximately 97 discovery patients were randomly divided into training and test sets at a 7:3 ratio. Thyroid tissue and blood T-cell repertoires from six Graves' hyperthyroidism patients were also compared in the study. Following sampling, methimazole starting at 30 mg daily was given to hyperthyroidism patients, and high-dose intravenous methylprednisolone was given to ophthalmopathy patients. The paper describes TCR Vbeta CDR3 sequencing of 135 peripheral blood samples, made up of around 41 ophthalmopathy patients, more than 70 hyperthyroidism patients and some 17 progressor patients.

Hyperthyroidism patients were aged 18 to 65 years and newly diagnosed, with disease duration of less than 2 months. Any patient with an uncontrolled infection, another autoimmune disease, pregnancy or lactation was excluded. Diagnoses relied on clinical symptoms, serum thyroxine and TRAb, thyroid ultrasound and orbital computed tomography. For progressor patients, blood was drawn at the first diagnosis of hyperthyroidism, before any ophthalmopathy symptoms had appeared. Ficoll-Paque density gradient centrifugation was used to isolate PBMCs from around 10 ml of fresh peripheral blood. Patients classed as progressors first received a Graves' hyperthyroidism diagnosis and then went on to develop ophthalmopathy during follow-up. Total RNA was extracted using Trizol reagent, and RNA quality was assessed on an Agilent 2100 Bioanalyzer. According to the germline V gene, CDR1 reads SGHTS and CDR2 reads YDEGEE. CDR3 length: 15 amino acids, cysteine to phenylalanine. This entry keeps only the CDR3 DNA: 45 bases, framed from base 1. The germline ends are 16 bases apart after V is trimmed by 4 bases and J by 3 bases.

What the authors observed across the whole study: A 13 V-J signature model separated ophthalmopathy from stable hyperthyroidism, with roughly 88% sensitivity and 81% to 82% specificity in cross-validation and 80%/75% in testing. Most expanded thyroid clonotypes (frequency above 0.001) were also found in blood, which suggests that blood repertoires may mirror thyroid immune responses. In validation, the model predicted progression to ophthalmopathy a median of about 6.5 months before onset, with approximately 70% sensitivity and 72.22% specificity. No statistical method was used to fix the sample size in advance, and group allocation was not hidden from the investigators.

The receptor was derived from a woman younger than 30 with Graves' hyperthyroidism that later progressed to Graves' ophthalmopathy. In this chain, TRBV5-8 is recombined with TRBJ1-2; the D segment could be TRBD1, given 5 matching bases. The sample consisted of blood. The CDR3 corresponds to CASSTGDFLYYGYTF. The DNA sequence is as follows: TGTGCCAGCAGCACGGGGGACTTCCTTTACTATGGCTACACCTTC.